Below are 12 T cell receptor beta chains sequenced from a single sample in a study of blood T cell repertoires in COVID-19. The data were produced by immunoSEQ multiplex PCR, yet TCRdb's version contains in-frame clones alone and is incomplete. This sample has some 260,000 clones, with roughly 88% found just once. Sequenced: peripheral blood. Receptors were obtained from a woman aged 40 to 50 who had recovered from COVID-19.

The genes are TRBV10-3 and TRBJ2-7, with 10 bases lining up with TRBD1. The CDR3 length is 16 residues. Germline loops: CDR1 ENHRY, CDR2 SYGVKD. Unmatched junction bases numbered 6, after V lost 3 bases and J lost 1 base. The CDR3 DNA sequence: TGTGCCATCAGTGACCCGGGACAGGGGCGTTCCTACGAGCAGTACTTC. This sequence encodes CAISDPGQGRSYEQYF.

The V and J genes are TRBV6-6 and TRBJ1-4, with a weak D call TRBD1 (5 bases). Germline CDR1 is MNHNY and CDR2 is SVGAGI (reference sequence). V shed 6 bases and J shed 2 bases, with 16 bases lying between them. The CDR3 runs 16 residues. CDR3 sequence: CASSSKVGGTNEKLFF. CDR3 nucleotides: TGTGCCAGCAGCAGTAAGGTTGGGGGGACTAATGAAAAACTGTTTTTT.

V is TRBV7-2 and J is TRBJ2-7; 10 bases map to TRBD2. V lost 4 bases to trimming and J lost 3 bases; unmatched junction nucleotides: 9. This CDR3 is built from 16 residues. Germline V gene sequence: CDR1 SGHTA, CDR2 FQGNSA. Here the CDR3 reads CASSWGGSGRVYEQYF. The CDR3 bases are TGTGCCAGCAGCTGGGGTGGAAGCGGGAGGGTCTACGAGCAGTACTTC. The whole variable domain, filled in from reference TRBV7-2 and TRBJ2-7, reads GAGVSQSPSNKVTEKGKDVELRCDPISGHTALYWYRQSLGQGLEFLIYFQGNSAPDKSGLPSDRFSAERTGGSVSTLTIQRTQQEDSAVYLCASSWGGSGRVYEQYFGPGTRLTVT.

The rearrangement joins TRBV7-2 to TRBJ1-3; D possibly corresponds to TRBD1 (5 bases). The CDR3 length is 16 residues. Germline CDR1 SGHTA, CDR2 FQGNSA. Trimming took 1 base from V and 0 from J, leaving 10 bases between them. CDR3 nucleotides: TGTGCCAGCAGCTTAGGGGGCCGGAACTCTGGAAACACCATATATTTT. It specifies CASSLGGRNSGNTIYF.

This clone was seen only once. This chain joins TRBV2 and TRBJ1-5; D is unclear. CDR3 length: 14 residues. The germline V gene has CDR1 SNHLY and CDR2 FYNNEI. Trimming cost V 1 base and J 7 bases, with 11 bases left between them. The CDR3 DNA reads as TGTGCCAGCAGTGAAGTCCACACGGGACAGCCCCAGCATTTT. It is translated as CASSEVHTGQPQHF.

This sequence joins TRBV21-1 and TRBJ2-3; the DNA was not compared with TRBD1, the D call given in the table. TRBV21-1 is reported as a pseudogene. The CDR3 totals 19 residues. CDR3 sequence: CASSKEGDSGVNGTDTQYF. CDR3 bases: TGTGCCAGCAGCAAAGAAGGGGACAGCGGAGTAAACGGCACAGATACGCAGTATTTT.

Details on this clone: This sample includes further DNA sequences coding for the same CDR3. The chain employs TRBV27 and TRBJ2-2, with D perhaps matching TRBD2 (6 bases). The CDR3 sequence is 15 residues long. The V and J ends lost 7 bases and 1 base respectively, with 13 bases between them. Per germline, CDR1 MNHEY and CDR2 SMNVEV (reference sequence). CDR3 sequence reads: CASTPRRGNTGELFF. As DNA, the CDR3 is TGTGCCAGCACCCCGAGGCGGGGGAACACCGGGGAGCTGTTTTTT.

This chain links TRBV5-4 with TRBJ2-3, with 9 bases identical to TRBD2. Germline V gene lookup returns CDR1 SGHNT and CDR2 YYREEE (reference sequence). Trimming at V came to 1 base and at J to 5 bases, leaving 5 bases not matched to a gene. CDR3 length: 15 amino acids. The CDR3: CASSLSGLAVDTQYF. The CDR3 nucleotides are TGTGCCAGCAGCTTGTCGGGACTAGCAGTAGATACGCAGTATTTT.

As DNA, the CDR3 is TGTGCCAGCAGCGTGTACCGGGACAGCCACGAGCAGTACTTC. The encoded protein is CASSVYRDSHEQYF. This chain links TRBV7-9 with TRBJ2-7; 7 bases align to TRBD1. The germline V gene encodes CDR1 SEHNR and CDR2 FQNEAQ (reference sequence). CDR3 size: 14 residues. V was pared by 5 bases and J by 5 bases, with 9 bases of the junction left unmatched.

J is TRBJ1-6 and V is TRBV6-6; a possible D gene is TRBD1 (5 bases). CDR3 length: 15 residues. Germline V gene sequence: CDR1 MNHNY, CDR2 SVGAGI (reference sequence). V was clipped by 5 bases and J by 7 bases, with 15 bases between them. CDR3 sequence: CASSPPGGDNSPLHF. The CDR3, as DNA: TGTGCCAGCAGTCCGCCCGGGGGTGACAATTCACCCCTCCACTTT.

The V gene is TRBV5-6, the J gene TRBJ2-1, with 8 bases lining up with TRBD2. CDR1 is SGHDT, CDR2 YYEEEE, per germline. V dropped 3 bases and J dropped 4; count of bases not matched to a gene: 9. The CDR3 is made up of 16 amino acids. The CDR3 DNA reads as TGTGCCAGCAGCTGGGGGGGACTAGGCGATTACAATGAGCAGTTCTTC. It encodes CASSWGGLGDYNEQFF.

The chain couples TRBV19 to TRBJ1-2; possible D gene TRBD1, 5 bases. CDR1 is LNHDA and CDR2 is SQIVND in the germline V gene (reference sequence). CDR3 length: 13 amino acids. Trimming removed 7 bases from V and 8 bases from J, with 17 bases in between. The DNA of the CDR3 is TGTGCCAGTAACCCTCTTGGGGGGGACGGCTACACCTTC. Translated: CASNPLGGDGYTF.